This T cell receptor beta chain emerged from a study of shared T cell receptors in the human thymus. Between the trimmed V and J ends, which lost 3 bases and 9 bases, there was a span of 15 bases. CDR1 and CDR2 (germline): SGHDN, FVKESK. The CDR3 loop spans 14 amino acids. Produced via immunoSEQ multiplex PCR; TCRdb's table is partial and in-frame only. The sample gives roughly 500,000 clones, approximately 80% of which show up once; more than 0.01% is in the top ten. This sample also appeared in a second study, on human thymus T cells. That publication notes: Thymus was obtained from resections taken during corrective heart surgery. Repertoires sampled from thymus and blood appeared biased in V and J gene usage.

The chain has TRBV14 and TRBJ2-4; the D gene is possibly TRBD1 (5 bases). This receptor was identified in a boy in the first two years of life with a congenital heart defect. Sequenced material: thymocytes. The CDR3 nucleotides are TGTGCCAGCAGCCACCTACCCCAGGGTAGCATTCAGTACTTC. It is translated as CASSHLPQGSIQYF.